This TCR beta chain derives from a study of T cell responses to AZD1222 COVID-19 vaccine. Overall study results and limits: Repertoire sampling was restricted to post-peak T cell response timepoints. Of spike-specific TCRs, nearly half reportedly target regions left unmutated in variants. Spike-wide vaccine-associated CD4 TCRs dominated at 160-218 and 743-854.

The CDR3 runs to 15 residues. Trimming cost V 0 bases and J 6 bases; bases outside gene matches: 5. The germline CDR1 and CDR2 sequences are LGHNA and YNFKEQ. Of note for this clone: Its antigen is still unknown.

Repertoires were generated with immunoSEQ multiplex PCR, while TCRdb's copy carries only in-frame clones and drops some. The sample lists 100,000 or so clones; roughly 89% were seen once. The chain combines TRBV4-2 with TRBJ1-5; TRBD1 matches at 7 bases. The sequences come from peripheral blood, collected on day 0 of AZD1222 vaccination. The receptor comes from an adult in good health. CDR3 sequence reads: CASSQDRAGGQPQHF. CDR3 bases: TGTGCCAGCAGCCAAGATAGGGCAGGGGGTCAGCCCCAGCATTTT.